This paragraph reports one T cell receptor (beta chain). Its target is unknown. This record comes from a study of shared clonotypes between healthy human individuals. Study-level findings and limits: Limitation of the genetic and exposure-history diversity represented came from the few donors. Richness estimates generally favored naive over memory subsets. Clonotypes not shared had lower generation probabilities than those common to all four donors.

Naive CD8 cells lacked CD45RO, underwent positive selection for CCR7 and left out terminally differentiated effector memory CD45RA+ cells. Repertoires were generated with immunoSEQ multiplex PCR, while TCRdb's copy carries only in-frame clones and drops some. The sample yields about 2 million clones, approximately 95% seen once. Germline V gives CDR1 MNHEY, CDR2 SMNVEV (reference sequence). The CDR3 loop spans 13 amino acids. V was pared by 3 bases and J by 5 bases, with 11 bases between. The sequence derives from a man younger than 30 in good health. V gene TRBV27 combines with J gene TRBJ2-7; D is possibly TRBD1 (5 bases). Input material: naive CD8+ T cells sorted from blood. DNA for the CDR3: TGTGCCAGCAGTTTCGGCCCAGGGAACGAGCAGTACTTC. Protein product: CASSFGPGNEQYF.